This TCR beta chain is drawn from a study of T cells in localized non-small cell lung cancer. Study-wide results and limits: For the top 100 tumor clones, a median around 55 also appeared in adjacent lung. Of the tissues analyzed, uninvolved adjacent lung showed maximal T cell clonality, greater than tumor. Blood T cell density predicted longer survival; adjacent-lung clonality, shorter.

Assay used: immunoSEQ multiplex PCR; TCRdb lists only in-frame clones, some missing. The sample has 3,000 to 3,500 clones, 29% seen once. This clone was observed a handful of times. The antigen is unknown. Specimen: lung tumor tissue, collected before any cancer treatment. This receptor was taken from a man between 40 and 69 years old with stage I lung adenocarcinoma.

The CDR3 spells CASSINPRNEQFF. CDR3 DNA: TGTGCCAGTAGTATAAACCCCAGGAATGAGCAGTTCTTC. The rearrangement uses TRBV19 and TRBJ2-1, with D unclear. This CDR3 has 13 residues. Deletions cut 2 bases from V and 7 bases from J, with 9 bases between. CDR1 and CDR2 from the germline V gene are LNHDA and SQIVND (reference sequence).